One and the same sample provided the 2 T cell receptor beta chains below, sequenced in a study of T-cell memory formation after mild COVID-19. MiXCR, applied by TCRdb to the 5' RACE reads, yields one record per CDR3 protein. The sample records about 82,000 distinct CDR3 sequences, 9.5% to 15% being singletons. The specimen sequenced was PBMCs or a T cell subset sorted from them (not recorded which). The receptors stem from a young man who had mild COVID-19 (a few samples of this study predate the infection). Cell type and time point are not known.

There are a few counts of this clonotype. The chain recombines TRBV6-5 with TRBJ1-3; no clear D. The V end was cut by 10 bases, the J end by 0 bases, with 16 bases between. Germline values: CDR1 MNHEY, CDR2 SVGAGI. The CDR3 runs 15 residues. CDR3 nucleotides: TGTGCCACCCATCTAGCGGTGGACTCTGGAAACACCATATATTTT. Protein product: CATHLAVDSGNTIYF.

The chain uses TRBV7-6 and TRBJ1-1; D is ambiguous. Per the germline V gene, CDR1 is SGHVS and CDR2 is FNYEAQ. Trimming took 2 bases from V and 1 from J, leaving 11 bases between them. The CDR3 has 15 residues. The CDR3 DNA reads TGTGCCAGCAGCTTATACGGGGTCGAGAACACTGAAGCTTTCTTT. Translated: CASSLYGVENTEAFF. The entire variable domain, with the rest obtained from reference TRBV7-6 and TRBJ1-1, is as follows: GAGVSQSPRYKVTKRGQDVALRCDPISGHVSLYWYRQALGQGPEFLTYFNYEAQQDKSGLPNDRFSAERPEGSISTLTIQRTEQRDSAMYRCASSLYGVENTEAFFGQGTRLTVV.